This TCR beta chain was profiled in a study of T-cell memory formation after mild COVID-19. CDR1 and CDR2 (germline): SEHNR, FQNEAQ (reference sequence). Trimming removed 4 bases from V and 9 bases from J, with 25 bases in between. The CDR3 consists of 17 residues. Study-level results: Nothing confirmed that second-wave clones peaking on day 37 were specific for SARS-CoV-2.

TCRdb independently ran MiXCR on the 5' RACE reads; one entry per CDR3 protein. The repertoire consists of roughly 130,000 distinct CDR3 sequences, with over 15% occurring once and the leading ten covering roughly 5.2%. This clonotype has a handful of counts. The antigen is not known. Sequenced input: PBMCs or a T cell subset sorted from them (not recorded which). This clonotype was sampled from a man aged 18 to 35 who had mild COVID-19 (a few samples of this study predate the infection). Cell type and time point are not known. V and J are TRBV7-9 and TRBJ2-1, with D perhaps TRBD1 (5 bases). CDR3 nucleotides: TGTGCCAGCAGCTCGCGGACGCAGGGAATAAGATGGGGTGAGCAGTTCTTC. Protein sequence: CASSSRTQGIRWGEQFF.